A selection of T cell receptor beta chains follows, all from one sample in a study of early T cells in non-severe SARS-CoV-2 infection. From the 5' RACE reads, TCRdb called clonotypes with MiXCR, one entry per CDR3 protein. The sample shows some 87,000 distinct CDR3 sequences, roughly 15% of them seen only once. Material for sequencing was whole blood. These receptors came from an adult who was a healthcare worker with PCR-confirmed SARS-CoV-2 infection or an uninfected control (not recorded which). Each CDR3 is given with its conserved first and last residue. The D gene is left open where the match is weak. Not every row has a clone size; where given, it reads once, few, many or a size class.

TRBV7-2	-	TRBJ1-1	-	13	CASSLERRFGTFF	TGTGCCAGCAGCTTAGAGCGTCGGTTCGGAACTTTCTTT
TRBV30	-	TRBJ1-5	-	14	CAWSLTAGNQPQHF	TGTGCCTGGAGTTTAACCGCGGGCAATCAGCCCCAGCATTTT
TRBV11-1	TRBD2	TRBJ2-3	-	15	CASSLRAGGPDTQYF	TGTGCCAGCAGCTTGAGGGCGGGGGGCCCAGATACGCAGTATTTT
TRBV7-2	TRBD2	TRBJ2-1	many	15	CASSFYGGGAREQFF	TGTGCCAGCAGCTTTTACGGCGGGGGGGCCCGGGAGCAGTTCTTC
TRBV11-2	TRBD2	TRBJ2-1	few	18	CASSPPRLADILANEQFF	TGTGCCAGCAGCCCTCCGCGACTAGCGGATATATTGGCCAATGAGCAGTTCTTC
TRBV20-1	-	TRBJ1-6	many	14	CSARDPHHNSPLHF	TGCAGTGCTAGAGATCCCCACCATAATTCACCCCTCCACTTT
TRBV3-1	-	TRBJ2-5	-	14	CASSQAGSRETQYF	TGTGCCAGCAGCCAAGCAGGATCTCGAGAGACCCAGTACTTC
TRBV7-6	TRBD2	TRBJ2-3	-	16	CASSRVAGGGTDTQYF	TGTGCCAGCAGTCGAGTCGCGGGCGGGGGAACAGATACGCAGTATTTT
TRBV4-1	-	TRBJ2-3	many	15	CASSQVLERTDTQYF	TGCGCCAGCAGCCAAGTTTTGGAGCGGACAGATACGCAGTATTTT
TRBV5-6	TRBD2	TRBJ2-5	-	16	CASSLVQAGYQETQYF	TGTGCCAGCAGCTTGGTCCAAGCGGGGTACCAAGAGACCCAGTACTTC
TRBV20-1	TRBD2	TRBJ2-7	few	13	CSASWRGGYEQYF	TGCAGTGCTAGCTGGCGGGGGGGCTACGAGCAGTACTTC
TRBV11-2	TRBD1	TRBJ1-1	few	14	CASSIRQGTTEAFF	TGTGCCAGCAGCATTCGACAGGGCACCACTGAAGCTTTCTTT
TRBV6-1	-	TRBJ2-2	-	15	CASSEVQVNTGELFF	TGTGCCAGCAGTGAAGTACAGGTGAACACCGGGGAGCTGTTTTTT
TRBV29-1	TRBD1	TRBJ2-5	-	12	CSGQGMIETQYF	TGCAGCGGACAGGGGATGATCGAGACCCAGTACTTC
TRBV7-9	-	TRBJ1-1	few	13	CASSYSWGSEAFF	TGTGCCAGCAGCTATTCCTGGGGGAGTGAAGCTTTCTTT
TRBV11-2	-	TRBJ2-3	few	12	CASSRVGNTQYF	TGTGCCAGCAGCAGAGTGGGGAATACGCAGTATTTT
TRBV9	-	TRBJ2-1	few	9	CASRAKQFF	TGTGCCAGCAGAGCAAAACAGTTCTTC
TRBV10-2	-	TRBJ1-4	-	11	CASLQGEKLFF	TGCGCCAGCCTCCAGGGGGAAAAACTGTTTTTT
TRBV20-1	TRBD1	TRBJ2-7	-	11	CSASHRGEQYF	TGCAGTGCTAGTCACAGGGGCGAGCAGTACTTC
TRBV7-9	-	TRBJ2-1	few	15	CASTASGALYNEQFF	TGTGCCAGCACCGCGAGCGGAGCGCTCTACAATGAGCAGTTCTTC
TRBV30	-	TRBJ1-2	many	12	CAWSLGGYGYTF	TGTGCCTGGAGTTTGGGGGGTTATGGCTACACCTTC
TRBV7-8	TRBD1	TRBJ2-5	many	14	CASSPQTGEETQYF	TGTGCCAGCAGCCCGCAGACAGGGGAAGAGACCCAGTACTTC
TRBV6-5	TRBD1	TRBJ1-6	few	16	CASSIRGLGYNSPLHF	TGTGCCAGCAGTATAAGGGGGCTCGGATATAATTCACCCCTCCACTTT
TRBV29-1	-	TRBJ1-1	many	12	CSGGRQNTEAFF	TGCAGCGGGGGACGGCAGAACACTGAAGCTTTCTTT
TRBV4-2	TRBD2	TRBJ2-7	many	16	CASSQEIAGGAYEQYF	TGTGCCAGCAGCCAAGAAATAGCGGGGGGGGCCTACGAGCAGTACTTC
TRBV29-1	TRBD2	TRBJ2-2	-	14	CSVRLAGATGELFF	TGCAGCGTTCGTCTAGCGGGGGCCACCGGGGAGCTGTTTTTT
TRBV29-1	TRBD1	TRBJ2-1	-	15	CSVEDSRDSYNEQFF	TGCAGCGTTGAAGATTCCCGGGACAGTTACAATGAGCAGTTCTTC
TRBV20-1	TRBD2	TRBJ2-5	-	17	CSASSNGGGGIMETQYF	TGCAGTGCTAGCAGCAACGGCGGGGGAGGAATAATGGAGACCCAGTACTTC
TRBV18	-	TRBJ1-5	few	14	CASSQGGANQPQHF	TGTGCCAGCTCACAGGGGGGGGCCAATCAGCCCCAGCATTTT
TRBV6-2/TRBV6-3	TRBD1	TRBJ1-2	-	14	CASSYEGQGQSYTF	TGTGCCAGCAGTTACGAGGGACAGGGGCAGTCCTACACCTTC
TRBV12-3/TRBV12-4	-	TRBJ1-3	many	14	CASSLGRDPRTIYF	TGTGCCAGCAGTTTAGGACGGGACCCCCGCACCATATATTTT
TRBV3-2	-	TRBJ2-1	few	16	CASSQDRGTRTGAEFF	TGTGCCAGCAGCCAAGATCGAGGGACTCGTACTGGGGCCGAGTTCTTC
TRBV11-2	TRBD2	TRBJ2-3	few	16	CASSSPGTSVTDTQYF	TGTGCCAGCAGCTCGCCCGGGACTAGTGTCACAGATACGCAGTATTTT
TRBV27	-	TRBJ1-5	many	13	CASRVGSNQPQHF	TGTGCCAGCCGGGTGGGTAGCAATCAGCCCCAGCATTTT
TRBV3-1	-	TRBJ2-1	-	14	CASRDPRHYNEQFF	TGTGCCAGCAGGGACCCCCGCCACTACAATGAGCAGTTCTTC
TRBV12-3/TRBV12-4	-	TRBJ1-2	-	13	CASSLIADYGYTF	TGTGCCAGCAGTTTAATTGCAGACTATGGCTACACCTTC
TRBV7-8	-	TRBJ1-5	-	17	CASSLVGGSPSNQPQHF	TGTGCCAGCAGCTTAGTGGGTGGTTCCCCTAGCAATCAGCCCCAGCATTTT
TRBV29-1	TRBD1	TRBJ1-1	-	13	CSALTGIDTEAFF	TGCAGCGCCCTGACAGGGATTGACACTGAAGCTTTCTTT
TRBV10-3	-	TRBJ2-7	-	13	CAISARVNYEQYF	TGTGCCATCAGTGCGCGGGTGAACTACGAGCAGTACTTC
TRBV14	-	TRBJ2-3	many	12	CASSFPGSTQYF	TGTGCCAGCAGCTTTCCCGGGAGTACGCAGTATTTT
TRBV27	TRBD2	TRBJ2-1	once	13	CASKRGGYNEQFF	TGTGCCAGCAAGAGGGGAGGGTACAATGAGCAGTTCTTC
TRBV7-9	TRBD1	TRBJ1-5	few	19	CASSLVAGTGGYSNQPQHF	TGTGCCAGCAGCTTAGTGGCCGGGACAGGGGGCTATAGCAATCAGCCCCAGCATTTT
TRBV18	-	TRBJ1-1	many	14	CASSQGTLNTEAFF	TGTGCCAGCTCACAAGGGACACTGAACACTGAAGCTTTCTTT
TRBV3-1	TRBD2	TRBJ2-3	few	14	CASSQDLAGDTQYF	TGTGCCAGCAGCCAAGATCTAGCGGGGGATACGCAGTATTTT